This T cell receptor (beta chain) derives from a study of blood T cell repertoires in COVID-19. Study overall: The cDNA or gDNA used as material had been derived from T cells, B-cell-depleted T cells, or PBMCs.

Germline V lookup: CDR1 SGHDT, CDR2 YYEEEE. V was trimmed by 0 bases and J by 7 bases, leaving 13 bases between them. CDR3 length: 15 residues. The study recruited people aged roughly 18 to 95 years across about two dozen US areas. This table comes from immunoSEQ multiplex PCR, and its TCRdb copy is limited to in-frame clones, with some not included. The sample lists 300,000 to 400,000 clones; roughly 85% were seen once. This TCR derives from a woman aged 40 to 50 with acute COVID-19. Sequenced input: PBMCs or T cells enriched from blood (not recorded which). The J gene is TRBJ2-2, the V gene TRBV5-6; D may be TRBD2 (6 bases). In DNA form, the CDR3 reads TGTGCCAGCAGCTTGGCCGGGAGTAGTAACGGGGAGCTGTTTTTT. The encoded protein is CASSLAGSSNGELFF. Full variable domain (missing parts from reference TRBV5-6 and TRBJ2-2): DAGVTQSPTHLIKTRGQQVTLRCSPKSGHDTVSWYQQALGQGPQFIFQYYEEEERQRGNFPDRFSGHQFPNYSSELNVNALLLGDSALYLCASSLAGSSNGELFFGEGSRLTVL.